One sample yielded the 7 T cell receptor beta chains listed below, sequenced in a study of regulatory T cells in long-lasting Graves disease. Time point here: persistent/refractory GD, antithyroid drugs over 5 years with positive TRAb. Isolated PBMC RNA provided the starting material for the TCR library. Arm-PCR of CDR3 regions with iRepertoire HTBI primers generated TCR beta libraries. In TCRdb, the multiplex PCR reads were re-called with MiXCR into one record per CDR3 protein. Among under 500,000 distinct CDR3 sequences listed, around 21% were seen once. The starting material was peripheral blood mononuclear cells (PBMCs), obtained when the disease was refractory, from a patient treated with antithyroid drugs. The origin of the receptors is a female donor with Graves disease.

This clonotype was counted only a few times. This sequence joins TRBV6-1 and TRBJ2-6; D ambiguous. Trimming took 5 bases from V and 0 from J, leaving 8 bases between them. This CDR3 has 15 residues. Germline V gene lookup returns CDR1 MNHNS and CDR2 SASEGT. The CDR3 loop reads CASSRVISGANVLTF. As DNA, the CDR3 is TGTGCCAGCAGTCGGGTGATCTCTGGGGCCAACGTCCTGACTTTC.

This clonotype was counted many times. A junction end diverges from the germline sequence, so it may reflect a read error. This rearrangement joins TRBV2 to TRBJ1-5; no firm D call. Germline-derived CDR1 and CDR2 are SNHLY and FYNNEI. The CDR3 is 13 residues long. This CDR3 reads CARSVQVFQPQHF. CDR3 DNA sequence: TGTGCCCGCAGTGTTCAGGTTTTTCAGCCCCAGCATTTT.

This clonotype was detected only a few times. Here the CDR3 DNA reads TGTGCCAGCGCATCGGGACAGAGACATCAGCCCCAGCATTTT. Encoded protein: CASASGQRHQPQHF. The chain joins TRBV27 to TRBJ1-5; 7 positions match TRBD1. CDR3 size: 14 residues. The J segment lost 5 bases and the V segment lost 8 bases, leaving 9 bases of the junction unmatched. Germline V CDR1 and CDR2: MNHEY, SMNVEV (reference sequence).

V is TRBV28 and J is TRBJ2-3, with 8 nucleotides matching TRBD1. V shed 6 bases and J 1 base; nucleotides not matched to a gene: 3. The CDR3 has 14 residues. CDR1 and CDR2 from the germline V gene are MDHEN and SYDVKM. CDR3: CASRTQGGTDTQYF. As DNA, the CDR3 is TGTGCCAGCAGGACACAGGGGGGCACAGATACGCAGTATTTT.

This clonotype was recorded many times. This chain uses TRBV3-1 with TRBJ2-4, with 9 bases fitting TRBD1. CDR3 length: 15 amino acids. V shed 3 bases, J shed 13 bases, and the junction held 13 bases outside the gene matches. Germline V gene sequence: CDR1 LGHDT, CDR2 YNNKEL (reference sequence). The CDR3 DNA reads TGTGCCAGCAGCCATCGCCCGGGACAGGGTTTTCCACAGTACTTC. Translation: CASSHRPGQGFPQYF.

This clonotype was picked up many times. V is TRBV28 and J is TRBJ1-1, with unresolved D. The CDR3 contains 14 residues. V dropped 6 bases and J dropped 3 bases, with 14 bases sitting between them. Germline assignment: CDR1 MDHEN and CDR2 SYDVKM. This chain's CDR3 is CASSPRGYHTEAFF. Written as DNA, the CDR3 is TGTGCCAGCAGCCCCCGGGGATATCACACTGAAGCTTTCTTT.

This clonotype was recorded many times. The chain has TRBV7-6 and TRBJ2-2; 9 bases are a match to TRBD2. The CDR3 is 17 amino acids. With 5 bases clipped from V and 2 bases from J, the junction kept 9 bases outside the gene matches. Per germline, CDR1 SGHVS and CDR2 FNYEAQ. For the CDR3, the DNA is TGTGCCAGCAGCACCCTGAGACTAGCGGCAAACACCGGGGAGCTGTTTTTT. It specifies CASSTLRLAANTGELFF.